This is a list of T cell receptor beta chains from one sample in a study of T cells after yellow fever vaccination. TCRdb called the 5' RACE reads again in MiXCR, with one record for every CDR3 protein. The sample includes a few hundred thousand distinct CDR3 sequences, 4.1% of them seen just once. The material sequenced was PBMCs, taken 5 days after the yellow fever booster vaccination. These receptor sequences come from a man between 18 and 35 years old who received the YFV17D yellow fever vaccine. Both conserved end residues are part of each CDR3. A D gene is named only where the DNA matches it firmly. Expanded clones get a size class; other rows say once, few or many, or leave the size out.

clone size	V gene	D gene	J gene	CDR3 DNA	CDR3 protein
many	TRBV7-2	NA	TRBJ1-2	TGTGCCAGCAGCTTTGGGGGGGGCGATTTGGATTGGGGCTACACCTTC	CASSFGGGDLDWGYTF
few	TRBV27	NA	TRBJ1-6	TGTGCCAGCACCAGGACCGGCGGTTCACCCCTCCACTTT	CASTRTGGSPLHF
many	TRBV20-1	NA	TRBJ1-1	TGCAGGGCCACAGGGTTAGGTGGCACTGAAGCTTTCTTT	CRATGLGGTEAFF
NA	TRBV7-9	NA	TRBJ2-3	TGTGCCAGCAGCTTATCGGCCGGGGAAGTGACAGATACGCAGTATTTT	CASSLSAGEVTDTQYF
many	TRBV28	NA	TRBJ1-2	TGTGCCAGCAGTTCCCCCCCAGGGAACTATGGCTACACCTTC	CASSSPPGNYGYTF
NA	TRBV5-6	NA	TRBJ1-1	TGTGCCAGCAGCAAGAAGAACACTGAAGCTTTCTTT	CASSKKNTEAFF
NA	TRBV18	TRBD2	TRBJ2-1	TGTGCCAGCTCACCTCCGACTAGCGGTCTTTTAGGGAATGAGCAGTTCTTC	CASSPPTSGLLGNEQFF
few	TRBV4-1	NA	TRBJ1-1	TGCGCCAGCAGCCAAGGTCGGGGAAAGGGGACTGAAGCTTTCTTT	CASSQGRGKGTEAFF
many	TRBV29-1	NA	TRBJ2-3	TGCAGCGTTCTCACGAGCACAGATACGCAGTATTTT	CSVLTSTDTQYF
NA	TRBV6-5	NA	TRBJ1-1	TGTGCCAGCAGTTACTCCTCGACAACTGAAGCTTTCTTT	CASSYSSTTEAFF
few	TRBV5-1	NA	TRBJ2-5	TGCGCCAGCAGCTTGCTGCAGGCCCAAGAGACCCAGTACTTC	CASSLLQAQETQYF
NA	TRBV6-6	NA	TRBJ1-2	TGTGCCAGCAGTTACTCAACACAGGGATCTAACTATGGCTACACCTTC	CASSYSTQGSNYGYTF
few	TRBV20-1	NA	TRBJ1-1	TGCAGTGCTAGAGGGGCCCGAGGGGACACTGAAGCTTTCTTT	CSARGARGDTEAFF
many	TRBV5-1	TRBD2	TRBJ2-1	TGCGCCAGCAGCTCTACTAGCGGGGGGCGGGATGAGCAGTTCTTC	CASSSTSGGRDEQFF
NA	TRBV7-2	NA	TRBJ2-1	TGTGCCAGCAGCTCTGCCGGGACCTACAATGAGCAGTTCTTC	CASSSAGTYNEQFF
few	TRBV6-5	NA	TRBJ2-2	TGTGCCAGCAGGCGAGGAGGACTCGGGGAGCTGTTTTTT	CASRRGGLGELFF
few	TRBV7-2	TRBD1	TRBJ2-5	TGTGCCAGCAGCCCCCGGACAGGGGACGAGACCCAGTACTTC	CASSPRTGDETQYF
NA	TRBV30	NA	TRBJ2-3	TGTGCCTGGAGTGCCTCGGGACTGACCACGCAGTATTTT	CAWSASGLTTQYF
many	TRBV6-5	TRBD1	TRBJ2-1	TGTGCCAGCAGTTACATTGGACAGGGGAGCTCCTACAATGAGCAGTTCTTC	CASSYIGQGSSYNEQFF
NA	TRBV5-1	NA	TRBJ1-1	TGCGCCAGTAGGACAGCACGCATGAACACTGAAGCTTTCTTT	CASRTARMNTEAFF
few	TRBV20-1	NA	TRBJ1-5	TGCAGTGCTTTAGACATCGTCTATAGCAATCAGCCCCAGCATTTT	CSALDIVYSNQPQHF
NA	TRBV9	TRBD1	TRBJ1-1	TGTGCCAGCAGCGTAGGGGGGGGGACAGTAGAAGCTTTCTTT	CASSVGGGTVEAFF
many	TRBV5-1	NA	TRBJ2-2	TGCGCCAGCAGCCCCGGACTGAGTGCGAACACCGGGGAGCTGTTTTTT	CASSPGLSANTGELFF
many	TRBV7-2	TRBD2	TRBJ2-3	TGTGCCAGCAGCTTACGTTGGGCTAGCGGTTCAACGCCTCGCACAGATACGCAGTATTTT	CASSLRWASGSTPRTDTQYF
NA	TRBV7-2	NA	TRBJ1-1	TGTGCCAGCAGCTTAGGCCAGGGAACAGCTTTCTTT	CASSLGQGTAFF
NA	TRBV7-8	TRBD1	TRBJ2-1	TGTGCCAGCAGCCCCCCGACAGGGAGTGGTGAGCAGTTCTTC	CASSPPTGSGEQFF
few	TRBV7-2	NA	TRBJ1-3	TGTGCCAGCAGCCAACGTTTGGGGGTAATTGGAAACACCATATATTTT	CASSQRLGVIGNTIYF
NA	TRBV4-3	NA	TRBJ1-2	TGCGCCAGCAGCCAAGACCCCCGGGGTAAATTAGGCTACACCTTC	CASSQDPRGKLGYTF
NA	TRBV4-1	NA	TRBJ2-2	TGCGCCAGCAGCCAACTCGGACTGAGCACCGGGGAGCTGTTTTTT	CASSQLGLSTGELFF
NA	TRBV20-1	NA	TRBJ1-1	TGCAGTGACAGAGGCACGACGAACACTGAAGCTTTCTTT	CSDRGTTNTEAFF
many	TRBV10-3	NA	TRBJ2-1	TGTGCCACCGTCTATTCGTCCATTTACAATGAGCAGTTCTTC	CATVYSSIYNEQFF
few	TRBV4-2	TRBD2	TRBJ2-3	TGTGCCAGCAGCGCTGGACTAGCGGGGGCCACAGATACGCAGTATTTT	CASSAGLAGATDTQYF
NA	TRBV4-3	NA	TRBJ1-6	TGCGCCAGCAGCCAAGGCTTGGTGAGGGGATCACCCCTCCACTTT	CASSQGLVRGSPLHF
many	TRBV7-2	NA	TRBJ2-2	TGTGCCAGCAGCCGGGATGCGAACACCGGGGAGCTGTTTTTT	CASSRDANTGELFF
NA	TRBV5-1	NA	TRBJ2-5	TGCGCCAGCAGCTTCGTTGGTGACCAAGAGACCCAGTACTTC	CASSFVGDQETQYF
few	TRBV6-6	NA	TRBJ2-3	TGTGCCAGCAGTTACCGAGCGTGGGGGGCAGATACGCAGTATTTT	CASSYRAWGADTQYF
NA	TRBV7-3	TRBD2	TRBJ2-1	TGTGCCAGCAGCCATAAAGGGGGACTAGTGAATGAGCAGTTCTTC	CASSHKGGLVNEQFF
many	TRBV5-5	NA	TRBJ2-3	TGTGCCAGCAGCCCAGGGACTGTTCTCATGCAAGATACGCAGTATTTT	CASSPGTVLMQDTQYF
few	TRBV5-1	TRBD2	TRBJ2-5	TGCGCCAGCAGCTCGAGGGCTAGCGGGGAAGAGACCCAGTACTTC	CASSSRASGEETQYF
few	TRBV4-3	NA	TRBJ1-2	TGCGCCAGCAGCCAAGATAGACTTACCTATGGCTACACCTTC	CASSQDRLTYGYTF
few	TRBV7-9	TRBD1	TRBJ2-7	TGTGCCAGCGGCGGACAGGGCTACTACGAGCAGTACTTC	CASGGQGYYEQYF
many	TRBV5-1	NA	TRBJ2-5	TGCGCCAGCAGCCCTGGCCTCTCCTTCGAGACCCAGTACTTC	CASSPGLSFETQYF
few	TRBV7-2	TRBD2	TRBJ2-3	TGTGCCAGCAGCTTAGCCCTTGGCGGGGGGTCCGCAGATACGCAGTATTTT	CASSLALGGGSADTQYF
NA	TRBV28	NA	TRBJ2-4	TGTGCCAGCAGTTTACTTTCCCCAGCCGAGACCCAAAACATTCAGTACTTC	CASSLLSPAETQNIQYF
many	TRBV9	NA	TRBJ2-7	TGTGCCAGCAGCGTGACCGAAGGATACGAGCAGTACTTC	CASSVTEGYEQYF
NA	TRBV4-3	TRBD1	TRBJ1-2	TGCGCCAGCAGTAAGGACAGGGGAACTCTAAATGGCTACACCTTC	CASSKDRGTLNGYTF
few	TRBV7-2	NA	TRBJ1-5	TGTGCCAGCACCCCAGGGAGGAGTAATCAGCCCCAGCATTTT	CASTPGRSNQPQHF
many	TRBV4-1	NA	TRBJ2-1	TGCGCCAGCAGCCAACCTACGGGTTATGGGTCCTACAATGAGCAGTTCTTC	CASSQPTGYGSYNEQFF
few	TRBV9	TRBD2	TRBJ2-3	TGTGCCAGCAGCGTCCGACTGGCGGGGGGCACAGATACGCAGTATTTT	CASSVRLAGGTDTQYF
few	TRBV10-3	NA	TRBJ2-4	TGTGCCATCAGTGAGTCAGGCAGGGTGGGCCCGTGGGCCAAAAACATTCAGTACTTC	CAISESGRVGPWAKNIQYF
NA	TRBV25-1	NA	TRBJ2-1	TGTGCCAGCGAGAAAACCTTCTACAATGAGCAGTTCTTC	CASEKTFYNEQFF